Below, 24 T cell receptor beta chains from the same sample are listed, as sequenced in a study of CD8 T cells in ankylosing spondylitis. TCRdb itself ran the 5' RACE reads through MiXCR, one entry per CDR3 protein. The sample includes under 300,000 distinct CDR3 sequences, over 8.5% seen only once; the top ten take under 7.5%. Material: blood, either unsorted or a sorted T cell fraction (not recorded which). The receptors originated from a male donor with ankylosing spondylitis or in good health (not recorded which).

The V and J genes are TRBV7-2 and TRBJ2-5; D ambiguous. The CDR3 runs 13 residues. From germline, CDR1 is SGHTA and CDR2 FQGNSA. The V end was cut by 4 bases, the J end by 4 bases, with 10 bases between. The CDR3 region is CASSSWRRETQYF. DNA for the CDR3: TGTGCCAGCAGCTCTTGGCGGAGAGAGACCCAGTACTTC.

This chain connects TRBV30 to TRBJ2-7; D is uncertain. V shed 4 bases and J shed 2 bases, with 9 bases lying between them. Germline values: CDR1 GTSNPN, CDR2 SVGIG (reference sequence). This CDR3 has 12 amino acids. Here the CDR3 reads CAWTDSTYEQYF. CDR3 sequence (DNA): TGTGCCTGGACCGACTCAACCTACGAGCAGTACTTC.

As for this clonotype: This sequence may be a read error, since a much larger clone differs from it by one base. The gene calls are TRBV5-1 and TRBJ2-7; 9 bases are shared with TRBD2. With V trimmed by 6 bases and J by 4 bases, 8 bases remained unmatched. Germline V gene lookup returns CDR1 SGHRS and CDR2 YFSETQ. The CDR3 has 14 residues. CDR3: CASKLAGAVYEQYF. The CDR3 region has the DNA TGCGCCAGCAAATTAGCGGGAGCAGTTTACGAGCAGTACTTC. Based on the CDR3 plus reference TRBV5-1 and TRBJ2-7, the full variable domain is KAGVTQTPRYLIKTRGQQVTLSCSPISGHRSVSWYQQTPGQGLQFLFEYFSETQRNKGNFPGRFSGRQFSNSRSEMNVSTLELGDSALYLCASKLAGAVYEQYFGPGTRLTVT.

This clonotype was counted a few times. This chain links TRBV21-1 with TRBJ1-5; the table's TRBD1 call for D was not verified on the DNA. TRBV21-1 is assigned pseudogene status. The CDR3 consists of 13 residues. In DNA, the CDR3 is TGTGCCAGCAGCAAAGGAGGGGGTCAGCCCCAGCATTTT. This encodes CASSKGGGQPQHF.

V and J are TRBV5-1 and TRBJ2-7; 7 positions match TRBD1. The germline V gene has CDR1 SGHRS and CDR2 YFSETQ. The V gene end was trimmed by 2 bases and the J gene end by 0 bases; junction bases not matched to a gene: 2. CDR3 length: 14 residues. The CDR3 sequence is CASSFDRVSYEQYF. The CDR3 bases are TGCGCCAGCAGCTTTGACAGGGTCTCCTACGAGCAGTACTTC.

In this sample, this clonotype turned up a few times. The chain has TRBV5-5 and TRBJ2-7; D perhaps matches TRBD2 (5 bases). V was clipped by 4 bases and J by 4 bases, with 18 bases between them. The CDR3 length is 15 residues. Germline values: CDR1 SGHKS, CDR2 YYEKEE (reference sequence). DNA of the CDR3: TGTGCCAGCAGCCTAGGACTCCCCATTGAATACGAGCAGTACTTC. Translating it yields CASSLGLPIEYEQYF.

A note on this clonotype: It may be a read error: a sequence one base away is much more abundant. The CDR3 ends on some other residue instead of the conserved phenylalanine or tryptophan, so this is likely a read error. The chain recombines TRBV7-8 with TRBJ1-1, with a tentative D call TRBD1 (6 bases). Per the germline V gene, CDR1 is SGHVS and CDR2 is FQNEAQ. V shed 1 base and J shed 4 bases, with 22 bases lying between them. CDR3 length: 18 amino acids. The CDR3 nucleotides are TGTGCCAGCAGCTTAGATATGGCAGGGGCGCGGATTCGCACTGAAGCTTTCCTT. Protein: CASSLDMAGARIRTEAFL.

Ten or more counts support this clonotype. This sequence joins TRBV12-3 or TRBV12-4 and TRBJ2-3; D uncertain. V shed 6 bases and J shed 4 bases, with 11 bases lying between them. The CDR3 length is 13 residues. CDR3 protein: CASSLQGPDTQYF. Written as DNA, the CDR3 is TGTGCCAGCAGCCTACAAGGGCCAGATACGCAGTATTTT.

The table lists this clonotype with many counts. This chain joins TRBV7-9 and TRBJ2-3; 10 bases agree with TRBD2. CDR1 and CDR2 (germline): SEHNR, FQNEAQ (reference sequence). Trimming at V came to 2 bases and at J to 2 bases, leaving 7 bases not matched to a gene. CDR3 size: 17 residues. The CDR3 nucleotides are TGTGCCAGCAGCTTAAGCCTAGCGGGGGAATTCACAGATACGCAGTATTTT. Protein sequence: CASSLSLAGEFTDTQYF.

The chain is built from TRBV3-1 and TRBJ2-3; D may match TRBD1 or TRBD2 (5 bases each). V dropped 6 bases and J dropped 4 bases, with 11 bases sitting between them. Germline CDR1 reads LGHDT; CDR2 reads YNNKEL (reference sequence). The CDR3 is 13 residues long. The CDR3: CASSPRDADTQYF. CDR3 DNA sequence: TGTGCCAGCAGTCCCAGGGACGCAGATACGCAGTATTTT.

This clonotype showed up many times. This rearrangement joins TRBV20-1 to TRBJ2-5; 8 bases agree with TRBD2. The V segment lost 5 bases and the J segment 3 bases; nucleotides outside the gene matches: 8. This CDR3 region has 14 residues. The germline V gene has CDR1 DFQATT and CDR2 SNEGSKA (reference sequence). The CDR3 nucleotides are TGCAGTGCTCCCATGGTAGCGGGGAAAGAGACCCAGTACTTC. This translates into CSAPMVAGKETQYF.

The chain joins TRBV19 to TRBJ1-2; D perhaps matches TRBD1 (5 bases). From germline, CDR1 is LNHDA and CDR2 SQIVND (reference sequence). V lost 5 bases and J 3 bases, leaving 13 bases between the germline ends. This CDR3 is built from 14 residues. The CDR3 sequence is CASSPDRGDYGYTF. Written as DNA, the CDR3 is TGTGCCAGTAGTCCCGACCGAGGGGACTATGGCTACACCTTC. Supplemented by reference TRBV19 and TRBJ1-2, the full variable domain reads DGGITQSPKYLFRKEGQNVTLSCEQNLNHDAMYWYRQDPGQGLRLIYYSQIVNDFQKGDIAEGYSVSREKKESFPLTVTSAQKNPTAFYLCASSPDRGDYGYTFGSGTRLTVV.

This clonotype was detected a few times. This chain connects TRBV20-1 to TRBJ2-1; TRBD2 aligns across 7 bases. V shed 0 bases, J shed 0 bases, and the junction held 5 bases outside the gene matches. Looked up from germline, CDR1 is DFQATT and CDR2 is SNEGSKA (reference sequence). This CDR3 has 16 amino acids. The CDR3 region has the DNA TGCAGTGCTAGAGATCAGGGAGGGGACTCCTACAATGAGCAGTTCTTC. Translation gives CSARDQGGDSYNEQFF.

This clonotype was counted ten times or more. The V call is TRBV27, the J call TRBJ2-7; D gene unclear. Between the trimmed V and J ends, which lost 7 bases and 2 bases, there was a span of 12 bases. This CDR3 region has 13 residues. Germline-derived CDR1 and CDR2 are MNHEY and SMNVEV (reference sequence). The CDR3 nucleotides read TGTGCCAGCAACCGGGCCGGAGCCTACGAGCAGTACTTC. Translated: CASNRAGAYEQYF.

There are many counts of this clonotype. V is TRBV5-4 and J is TRBJ1-1; 10 positions match TRBD1. The germline CDR1 and CDR2 sequences are SGHNT and YYREEE (reference sequence). The CDR3 consists of 17 residues. The V and J ends lost 5 bases and 1 base, in that order; junction bases with no gene match: 11. Here the CDR3 reads CASSPSGTGAGNTEAFF. The CDR3 DNA sequence: TGTGCCAGCAGTCCCTCCGGGACAGGGGCTGGGAACACTGAAGCTTTCTTT.

This clonotype has at least ten counts. V is TRBV20-1 and J is TRBJ2-3; D is unclear. The CDR3 covers 15 residues. Germline values: CDR1 DFQATT, CDR2 SNEGSKA (reference sequence). Trimming removed 0 bases from V and 2 bases from J, with 12 bases in between. CDR3 residues: CSARDPTSLTDTQYF. The CDR3 nucleotides read TGCAGTGCTAGAGATCCCACCTCTCTCACAGATACGCAGTATTTT.

This clonotype was found many times. The genes are TRBV6-5 and TRBJ2-7; D possibly corresponds to TRBD1 (6 bases). This CDR3 is built from 13 residues. Trimming took 4 bases from V and 1 from J, leaving 8 bases between them. CDR1 MNHEY and CDR2 SVGAGI come from the germline V gene. This chain's CDR3 is CASSWDNSYEQYF. The CDR3, as DNA: TGTGCCAGCAGTTGGGACAATTCCTACGAGCAGTACTTC.

In its sample, this clonotype was seen many times. The genes are TRBV5-6 and TRBJ2-3, with 10 bases matching TRBD2. V was clipped by 1 base and J by 4 bases; unmatched bases: 6. The CDR3 is made up of 16 amino acids. Per germline, CDR1 SGHDT and CDR2 YYEEEE. CDR3 nucleotides: TGTGCCAGCAGCTTGACTAGCGGGGCGATCTCAGATACGCAGTATTTT. This translates into CASSLTSGAISDTQYF.

This clonotype was seen a handful of times. V and J are TRBV3-1 and TRBJ2-3, with D hard to call. This CDR3 is built from 17 residues. Germline V gene data show CDR1 as LGHDT and CDR2 as YNNKEL (reference sequence). Trimming pared 1 base from V and 2 bases from J, leaving 16 bases between. The CDR3 loop reads CASSQGADPSYTDTQYF. For the CDR3, the DNA is TGTGCCAGCAGCCAAGGGGCAGACCCCTCCTACACAGATACGCAGTATTTT.

This clonotype has ten or more counts. The chain carries TRBV7-2 and TRBJ2-1; 8 bases fit TRBD2. The germline V gene encodes CDR1 SGHTA and CDR2 FQGNSA. Trimming at V came to 5 bases and at J to 3 bases, leaving 6 bases not matched to a gene. The CDR3 spans 15 residues. CDR3 in amino acids: CASSLRTSLYNEQFF. DNA of the CDR3: TGTGCCAGCAGCCTCCGGACTAGCCTCTACAATGAGCAGTTCTTC.

The rearrangement uses TRBV14 and TRBJ2-3; D might be TRBD2 (6 bases). CDR3 length: 14 amino acids. The germline gives CDR1 SGHDN, CDR2 FVKESK. Trimming removed 4 bases from V and 3 bases from J, with 11 bases in between. Here the CDR3 reads CASSPQRVTDTQYF. As DNA, the CDR3 is TGTGCCAGCAGCCCCCAGCGGGTTACAGATACGCAGTATTTT.

This clonotype came up many times. This rearrangement joins TRBV12-3 or TRBV12-4 to TRBJ2-7; no clear D. The CDR3 runs 12 residues. Trimming left V 4 bases short and J 8 bases short, with 12 bases between. Here the CDR3 DNA reads TGTGCCAGCAGTTCCCGGGTCCTTAAGCAGTACTTC. This codes for CASSSRVLKQYF.

This clonotype was recorded many times. The genes are TRBV12-3 or TRBV12-4 and TRBJ2-5, with 8 nucleotides matching TRBD2. Trimming cost V 5 bases and J 0 bases; bases outside gene matches: 8. The CDR3 covers 16 residues. The CDR3 DNA is TGTGCCAGCAGTACCCGAGCGGGAGCCAACCAAGAGACCCAGTACTTC. It translates to CASSTRAGANQETQYF.

DNA for the CDR3: TGCAGTGCTCCAAAAGCGGAGCGGGCGACCCAAGAGACCCAGTACTTC. Its translation: CSAPKAERATQETQYF. The chain combines TRBV20-1 with TRBJ2-5; D possibly corresponds to TRBD2 (6 bases). Deletions cut 5 bases from V and 1 base from J, with 20 bases between. The CDR3 sequence is 16 residues long. Germline loops: CDR1 DFQATT, CDR2 SNEGSKA (reference sequence).